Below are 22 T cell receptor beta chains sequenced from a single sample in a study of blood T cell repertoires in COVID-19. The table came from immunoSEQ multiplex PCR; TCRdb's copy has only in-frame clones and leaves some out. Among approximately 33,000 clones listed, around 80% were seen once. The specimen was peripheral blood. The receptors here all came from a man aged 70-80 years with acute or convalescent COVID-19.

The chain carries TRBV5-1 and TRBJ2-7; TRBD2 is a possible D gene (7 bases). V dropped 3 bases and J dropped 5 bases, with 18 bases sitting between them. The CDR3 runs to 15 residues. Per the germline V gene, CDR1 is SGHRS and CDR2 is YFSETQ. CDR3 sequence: CASSSGSGTLHEQYF. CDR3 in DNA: TGCGCCAGCAGCTCGGGGAGCGGGACACTGCACGAGCAGTACTTC.

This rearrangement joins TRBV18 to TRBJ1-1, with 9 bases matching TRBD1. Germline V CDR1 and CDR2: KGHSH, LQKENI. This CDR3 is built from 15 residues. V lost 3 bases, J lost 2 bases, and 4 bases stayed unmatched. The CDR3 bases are TGTGCCAGCTCACCCCGACAGGGGGACAACACTGAAGCTTTCTTT. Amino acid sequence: CASSPRQGDNTEAFF.

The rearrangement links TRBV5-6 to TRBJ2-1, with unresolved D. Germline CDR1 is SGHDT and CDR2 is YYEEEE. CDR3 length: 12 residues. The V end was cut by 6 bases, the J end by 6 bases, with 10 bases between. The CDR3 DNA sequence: TGTGCCAGCAACTCCTTTTCCAATGAGCAGTTCTTC. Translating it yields CASNSFSNEQFF. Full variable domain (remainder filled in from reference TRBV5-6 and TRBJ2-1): DAGVTQSPTHLIKTRGQQVTLRCSPKSGHDTVSWYQQALGQGPQFIFQYYEEEERQRGNFPDRFSGHQFPNYSSELNVNALLLGDSALYLCASNSFSNEQFFGPGTRLTVL.

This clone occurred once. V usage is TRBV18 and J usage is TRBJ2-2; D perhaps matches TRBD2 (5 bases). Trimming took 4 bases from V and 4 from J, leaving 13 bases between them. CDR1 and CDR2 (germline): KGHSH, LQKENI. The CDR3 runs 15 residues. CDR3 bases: TGTGCCAGCTCACTGGACTTGCCGGGCACCGGGGAGCTGTTTTTT. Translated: CASSLDLPGTGELFF. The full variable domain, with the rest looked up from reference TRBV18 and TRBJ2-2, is NAGVMQNPRHLVRRRGQEARLRCSPMKGHSHVYWYRQLPEEGLKFMVYLQKENIIDESGMPKERFSAEFPKEGPSILRIQQVVRGDSAAYFCASSLDLPGTGELFFGEGSRLTVL.

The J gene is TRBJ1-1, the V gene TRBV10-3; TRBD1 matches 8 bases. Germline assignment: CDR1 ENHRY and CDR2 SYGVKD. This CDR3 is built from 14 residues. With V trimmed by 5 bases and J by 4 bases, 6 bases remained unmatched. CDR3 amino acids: CAISPNTGGTEAFF. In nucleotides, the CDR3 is TGTGCCATCAGTCCCAATACAGGGGGCACTGAAGCTTTCTTT.

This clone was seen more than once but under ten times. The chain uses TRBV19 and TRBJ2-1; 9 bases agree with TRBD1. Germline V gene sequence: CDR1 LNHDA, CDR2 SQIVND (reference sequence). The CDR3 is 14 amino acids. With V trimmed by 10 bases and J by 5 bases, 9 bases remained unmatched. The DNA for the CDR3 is TGTGCCACGGGGAGGACAGGGGCCGACAATGAGCAGTTCTTC. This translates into CATGRTGADNEQFF.

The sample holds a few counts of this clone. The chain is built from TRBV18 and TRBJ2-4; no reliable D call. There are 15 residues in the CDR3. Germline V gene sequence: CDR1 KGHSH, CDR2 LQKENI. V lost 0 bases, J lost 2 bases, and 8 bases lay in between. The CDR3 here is CASSPPGSTKNIQYF. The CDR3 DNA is TGTGCCAGCTCACCACCGGGCTCGACCAAAAACATTCAGTACTTC.

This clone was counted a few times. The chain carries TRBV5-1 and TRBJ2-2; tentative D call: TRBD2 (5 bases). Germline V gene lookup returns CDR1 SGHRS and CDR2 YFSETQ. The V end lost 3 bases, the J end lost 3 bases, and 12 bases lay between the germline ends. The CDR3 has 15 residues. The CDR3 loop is CASSSRGLDTGELFF. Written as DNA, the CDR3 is TGCGCCAGCAGCTCCCGAGGGCTAGACACCGGGGAGCTGTTTTTT.

CDR3 nucleotide sequence: TGTGCCAGCAGTTACGACAGATTTAATTCACCCCTCCACTTT. Amino acids: CASSYDRFNSPLHF. The chain uses TRBV6-6 and TRBJ1-6, with D possibly matching TRBD1 (5 bases). CDR1 and CDR2 (germline): MNHNY, SVGAGI (reference sequence). V was pared by 2 bases and J by 6 bases, with 8 bases between. CDR3 length: 14 amino acids.

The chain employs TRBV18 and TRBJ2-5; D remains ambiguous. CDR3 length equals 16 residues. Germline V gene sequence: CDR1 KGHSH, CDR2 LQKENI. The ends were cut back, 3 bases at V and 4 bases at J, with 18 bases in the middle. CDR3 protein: CASSPSLPDKTETQYF. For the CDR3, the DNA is TGTGCCAGCTCACCTTCCTTACCCGACAAGACAGAGACCCAGTACTTC.

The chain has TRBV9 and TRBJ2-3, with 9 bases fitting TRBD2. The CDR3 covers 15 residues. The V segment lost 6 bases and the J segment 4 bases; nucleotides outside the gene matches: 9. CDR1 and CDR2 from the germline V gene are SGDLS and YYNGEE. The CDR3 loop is CASTRGAGGADTQYF. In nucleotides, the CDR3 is TGTGCCAGCACCAGGGGAGCGGGGGGAGCAGATACGCAGTATTTT.

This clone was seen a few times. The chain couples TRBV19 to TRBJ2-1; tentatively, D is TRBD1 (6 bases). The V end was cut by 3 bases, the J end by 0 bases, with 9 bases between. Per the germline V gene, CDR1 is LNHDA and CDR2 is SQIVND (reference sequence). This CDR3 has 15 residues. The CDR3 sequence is CASSMVRGSYNEQFF. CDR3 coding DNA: TGTGCCAGTAGTATGGTCAGGGGCTCCTACAATGAGCAGTTCTTC. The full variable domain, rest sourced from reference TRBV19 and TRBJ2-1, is DGGITQSPKYLFRKEGQNVTLSCEQNLNHDAMYWYRQDPGQGLRLIYYSQIVNDFQKGDIAEGYSVSREKKESFPLTVTSAQKNPTAFYLCASSMVRGSYNEQFFGPGTRLTVL.

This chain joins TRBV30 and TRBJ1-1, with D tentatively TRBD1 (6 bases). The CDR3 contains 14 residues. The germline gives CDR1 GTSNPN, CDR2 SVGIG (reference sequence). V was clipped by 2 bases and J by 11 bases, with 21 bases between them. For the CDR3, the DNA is TGTGCCTGGAGTAGGACAGTCCTCCCAATGCGGGCTTTCTTT. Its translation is CAWSRTVLPMRAFF.

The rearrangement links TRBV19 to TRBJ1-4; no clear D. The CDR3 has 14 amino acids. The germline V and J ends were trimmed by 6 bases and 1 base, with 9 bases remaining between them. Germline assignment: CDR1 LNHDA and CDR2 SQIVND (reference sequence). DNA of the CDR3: TGTGCCAGTAGCCTCAAGAGAACTAATGAAAAACTGTTTTTT. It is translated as CASSLKRTNEKLFF.

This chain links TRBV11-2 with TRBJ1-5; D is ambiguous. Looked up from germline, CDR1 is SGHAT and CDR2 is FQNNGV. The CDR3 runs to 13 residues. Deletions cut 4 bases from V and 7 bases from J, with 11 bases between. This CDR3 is CASSSNLRQPQHF. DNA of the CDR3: TGTGCCAGCAGCTCCAATTTGCGCCAGCCCCAGCATTTT.

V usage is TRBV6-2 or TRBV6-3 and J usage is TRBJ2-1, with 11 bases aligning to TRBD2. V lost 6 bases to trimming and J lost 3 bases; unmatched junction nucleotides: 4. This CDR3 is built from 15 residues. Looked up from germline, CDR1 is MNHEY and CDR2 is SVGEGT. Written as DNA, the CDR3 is TGTGCCAGCAGGTACCTAGCGGGAGGCTACAATGAGCAGTTCTTC. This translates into CASRYLAGGYNEQFF.

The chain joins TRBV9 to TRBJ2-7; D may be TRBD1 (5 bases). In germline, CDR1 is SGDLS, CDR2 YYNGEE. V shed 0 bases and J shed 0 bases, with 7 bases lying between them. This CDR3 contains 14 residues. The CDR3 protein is CASSVDRFSYEQYF. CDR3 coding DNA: TGTGCCAGCAGCGTAGACAGGTTCTCCTACGAGCAGTACTTC.

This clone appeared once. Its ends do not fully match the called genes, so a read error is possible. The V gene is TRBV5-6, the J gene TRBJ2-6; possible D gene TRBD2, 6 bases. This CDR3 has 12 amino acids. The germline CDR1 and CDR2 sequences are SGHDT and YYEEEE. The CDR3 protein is CASSLGQGGSLF. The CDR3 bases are TGTGCCAGCAGCTTGGGGCAGGGAGGTTCCCTTTTC. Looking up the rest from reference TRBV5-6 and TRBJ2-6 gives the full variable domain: DAGVTQSPTHLIKTRGQQVTLRCSPKSGHDTVSWYQQALGQGPQFIFQYYEEEERQRGNFPDRFSGHQFPNYSSELNVNALLLGDSALYLCASSLGQGGSLFGAGSRLTVL.

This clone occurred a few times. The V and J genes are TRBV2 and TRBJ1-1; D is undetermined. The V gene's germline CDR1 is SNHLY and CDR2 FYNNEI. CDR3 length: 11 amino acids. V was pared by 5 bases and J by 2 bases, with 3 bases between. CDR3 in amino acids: CASSSNTEAFF. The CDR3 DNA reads TGTGCCAGCAGTTCAAACACTGAAGCTTTCTTT.

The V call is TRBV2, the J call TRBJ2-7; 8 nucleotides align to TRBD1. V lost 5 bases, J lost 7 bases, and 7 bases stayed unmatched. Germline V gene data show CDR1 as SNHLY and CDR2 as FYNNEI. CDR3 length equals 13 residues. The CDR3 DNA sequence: TGTGCCAGCAGTTACTACAGGGGGGAGGAGCAGTACTTC. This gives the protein CASSYYRGEEQYF.

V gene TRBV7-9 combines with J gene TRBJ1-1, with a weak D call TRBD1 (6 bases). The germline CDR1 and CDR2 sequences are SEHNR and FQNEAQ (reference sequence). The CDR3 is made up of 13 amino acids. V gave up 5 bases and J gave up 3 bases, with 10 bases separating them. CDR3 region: CASSKQGYTEAFF. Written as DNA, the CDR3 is TGTGCCAGCAGCAAACAGGGATACACTGAAGCTTTCTTT.

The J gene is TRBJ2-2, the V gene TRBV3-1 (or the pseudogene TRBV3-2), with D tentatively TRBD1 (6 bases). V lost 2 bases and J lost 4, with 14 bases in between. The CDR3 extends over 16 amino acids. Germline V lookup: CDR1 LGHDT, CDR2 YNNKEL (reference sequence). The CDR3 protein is CASSQPQFRGTGELFF. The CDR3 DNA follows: TGTGCCAGCAGCCAACCTCAATTCAGGGGCACCGGGGAGCTGTTTTTT.